This TCR beta chain was obtained from a study of cytomegalovirus exposure and HLA in healthy donors. Study-wide context: A later analysis reported the 120 or so validation repertoires used the same platform as the approximately 650 first-cohort repertoires.

V lost 6 bases, J lost 4 bases, and 7 bases stayed unmatched. The CDR3 loop spans 14 amino acids. Germline-derived CDR1 and CDR2 are MDHEN and SYDVKM. Remarks on this clone: Its matching antigen is unknown.

Profiled with immunoSEQ multiplex PCR; TCRdb holds only in-frame clones, not every one. The table lists some 250,000 clones, roughly 89% of them singletons. Whole-study findings and limits: Cytomegalovirus association was assigned to approximately 180 TCR beta chains.

A roughly 120-subject validation cohort, separate from the approximately 690-subject first cohort, supplied the donors. The specimen was PBMCs. This receptor was obtained from a woman aged 18-30 years in good health and CMV-seronegative. This chain joins TRBV28 and TRBJ2-5, with 8 bases identical to TRBD1. The CDR3 reads CASSRTQGAETQYF. CDR3 nucleotides: TGTGCCAGCAGCCGAACCCAGGGGGCAGAGACCCAGTACTTC.